Below are 26 T cell receptor beta chains sequenced from a single sample in a study of T cells in localized non-small cell lung cancer. The method was immunoSEQ multiplex PCR; TCRdb's version includes in-frame clones alone and lacks a portion of them. The sample has about 47,000 clones, about 88% seen once. Sequences were derived from PBMCs, sampled before any cancer treatment. The receptors were gathered from a man between 40 and 70 years old with stage II lung adenocarcinoma.

The rearrangement joins TRBV23-1 to TRBJ1-1; 7 bases line up with TRBD1. TRBV23-1 is labeled an ORF, and its function is uncertain. This CDR3 region has 15 residues. With 2 bases clipped from V and 3 bases from J, the junction kept 6 bases outside the gene matches. CDR3 coding DNA: TGCGCCAGCAGTCAAGACAGGGTGCTGTACACTGAAGCTTTCTTT. It translates to CASSQDRVLYTEAFF.

The chain couples TRBV5-1 to TRBJ2-3, with 9 nucleotides matching TRBD2. Per germline, CDR1 SGHRS and CDR2 YFSETQ. The V gene end was trimmed by 0 bases and the J gene end by 0 bases; junction bases not matched to a gene: 5. This CDR3 is 17 amino acids long. CDR3 sequence: CASSLGPSGASTDTQYF. Written as DNA, the CDR3 is TGCGCCAGCAGCTTGGGTCCTAGCGGGGCTAGCACAGATACGCAGTATTTT.

The sample holds a few counts of this clone. The rearrangement links TRBV9 to TRBJ2-5; the D gene could be TRBD1 or TRBD2 (6 bases each). The CDR3 is 16 amino acids. Germline lookup yields CDR1 SGDLS and CDR2 YYNGEE. V dropped 6 bases and J dropped 1 base, with 19 bases sitting between them. In nucleotides, the CDR3 is TGTGCCAGCACCCCATCCTGGGGGGCAGTCCAAGAGACCCAGTACTTC. Protein product: CASTPSWGAVQETQYF.

The chain recombines TRBV11-1 with TRBJ1-1; D gene ambiguous. The V gene lost 4 bases and the J gene lost 1 base, with 10 bases spanning the gap. The CDR3 has 14 amino acids. The germline gives CDR1 SGHAT, CDR2 FQDESV (reference sequence). For the CDR3, the DNA is TGTGCCAGCAGCTGGGGAGGAAGGAACACTGAAGCTTTCTTT. This gives the protein CASSWGGRNTEAFF.

J is TRBJ1-1 and V is TRBV6-5, with D perhaps matching TRBD1 (5 bases). The germline V and J ends were trimmed by 2 bases and 8 bases, with 18 bases remaining between them. Looked up from germline, CDR1 is MNHEY and CDR2 is SVGAGI. The CDR3 spans 15 residues. The CDR3 loop is CASSYLGPPGGEAFF. The CDR3 region has the DNA TGTGCCAGCAGTTACCTCGGGCCTCCGGGGGGGGAAGCTTTCTTT.

The chain links TRBV6-5 to TRBJ1-1; 7 bases are a match to TRBD1. V shed 4 bases and J 6 bases; nucleotides not matched to a gene: 8. This CDR3 is 14 amino acids long. Germline V gene data show CDR1 as MNHEY and CDR2 as SVGAGI. The CDR3 here is CASSSGQVGAEAFF. The CDR3 nucleotides are TGTGCCAGCAGTTCCGGACAGGTAGGCGCTGAAGCTTTCTTT.

This chain links TRBV27 with TRBJ1-2, with a weak D call TRBD1 (6 bases). With 2 bases removed from V and 2 bases from J, the gap between germline ends came to 12 bases. Germline V lookup: CDR1 MNHEY, CDR2 SMNVEV (reference sequence). CDR3 length: 15 residues. CDR3 in DNA: TGTGCCAGCAGTTTAGGGGGGCAGCTGAACTATGGCTACACCTTC. It encodes CASSLGGQLNYGYTF.

The chain joins TRBV11-3 to TRBJ2-7; TRBD1 might be the D (7 bases). Trimming cost V 5 bases and J 8 bases, with 19 bases left between them. The CDR3 length is 14 residues. CDR1 is SGHNT and CDR2 is YENEEA in the germline V gene. CDR3 loop: CASSRGTRGGQQYF. In nucleotides, the CDR3 is TGTGCCAGCAGCAGAGGGACTCGAGGGGGCCAGCAGTACTTC.

This clone was picked up one time. The genes are TRBV11-3 and TRBJ2-1; 12 bases map to TRBD1. The V gene's germline CDR1 is SGHNT and CDR2 YENEEA. The CDR3 sequence is 15 residues long. Trimming at V came to 4 bases and at J to 8 bases, leaving 6 bases not matched to a gene. CDR3 in amino acids: CASSSGQGASYEQFF. CDR3 nucleotides: TGTGCCAGCAGCTCGGGACAGGGGGCAAGTTATGAGCAGTTCTTC.

This chain uses TRBV7-3 with TRBJ1-1; 9 nucleotides line up with TRBD1. CDR1 is SGHTA, CDR2 FQGTGA, per germline. Germline trimming cut 4 bases from V and 1 base from J; bases unmatched to any gene: 1. This CDR3 contains 14 residues. CDR3 protein: CASSSTGGNTEAFF. The CDR3 DNA sequence: TGTGCCAGCAGCTCGACAGGGGGGAACACTGAAGCTTTCTTT.

A few counts support this clone. This chain connects TRBV6-1 to TRBJ2-1; D gene ambiguous. This CDR3 spans 12 amino acids. V shed 6 bases and J shed 7 bases, with 10 bases lying between them. Germline CDR1 MNHNS, CDR2 SASEGT. DNA for the CDR3: TGTGCCAGCAGCGAAAGGATTAATGAGCAGTTCTTC. This encodes CASSERINEQFF.

This chain links TRBV4-1 with TRBJ1-6; TRBD1 might be the D (5 bases). Per germline, CDR1 MGHRA and CDR2 YSYEKL. This CDR3 contains 13 residues. Trimming shortened V by 0 bases and J by 13 bases, and 10 bases separated the two germline ends. CDR3 amino acids: CASSQDHRGPLHF. The CDR3 DNA sequence: TGCGCCAGCAGCCAAGATCATAGGGGTCCCCTCCACTTT.

J is TRBJ1-4 and V is TRBV4-1; no clear D. Trimming took 0 bases from V and 5 from J, leaving 16 bases between them. The CDR3 spans 17 residues. Germline lookup yields CDR1 MGHRA and CDR2 YSYEKL. DNA of the CDR3: TGCGCCAGCAGCCAAGATCACAAGGGAGTAGGCAATGAAAAACTGTTTTTT. It encodes CASSQDHKGVGNEKLFF.

By proportion, this clone is medium-sized. This rearrangement joins TRBV13 to TRBJ1-1; weak D call: TRBD1 (5 bases). The germline V gene has CDR1 PRHDT and CDR2 FYEKMQ (reference sequence). The CDR3 covers 14 residues. The V end lost 1 base, the J end lost 6 bases, and 12 bases lay between the germline ends. Here the CDR3 DNA reads TGTGCCAGCAGCTTAGAAGGGCAGGGCGCTGAAGCTTTCTTT. Translated: CASSLEGQGAEAFF.

The chain combines TRBV2 with TRBJ2-5; 7 nucleotides agree with TRBD2. Per germline, CDR1 SNHLY and CDR2 FYNNEI. J lost 2 bases, V lost 4 bases, and 7 bases had no gene match. The CDR3 spans 15 residues. The CDR3: CASSGWGGRQETQYF. The CDR3, as DNA: TGTGCCAGCAGTGGTTGGGGGGGTCGTCAAGAGACCCAGTACTTC.

V gene TRBV30 combines with J gene TRBJ2-1, with TRBD2 matching over 15 bases. Germline loops: CDR1 GTSNPN, CDR2 SVGIG (reference sequence). The CDR3 contains 15 residues. The J segment lost 6 bases and the V segment lost 3 bases, leaving 3 bases of the junction unmatched. This chain's CDR3 is CAWSGLAGGLNEQFF. CDR3 DNA: TGTGCCTGGAGCGGACTAGCGGGGGGGCTCAATGAGCAGTTCTTC. Full variable domain (outside the CDR3, taken from reference TRBV30 and TRBJ2-1): SQTIHQWPATLVQPVGSPLSLECTVEGTSNPNLYWYRQAAGRGLQLLFYSVGIGQISSEVPQNLSASRPQDRQFILSSKKLLLSDSGFYLCAWSGLAGGLNEQFFGPGTRLTVL.

This clone was counted between two and nine times. This chain joins TRBV28 and TRBJ1-3, with D hard to call. The CDR3 length is 18 residues. Trimming removed 2 bases at V and 2 bases at J, with 19 bases between. Germline V gives CDR1 MDHEN, CDR2 SYDVKM. CDR3 in amino acids: CASSLNPLQIITGNTIYF. The CDR3 bases are TGTGCCAGCAGTTTAAACCCTTTGCAGATTATAACTGGAAACACCATATATTTT.

This chain uses TRBV19 with TRBJ1-1; 12 bases fit TRBD1. The trim removed 4 bases at V and 10 bases at J, leaving 4 bases unmatched. CDR3 size: 13 residues. The germline V gene encodes CDR1 LNHDA and CDR2 SQIVND (reference sequence). CDR3 DNA sequence: TGTGCCAGTAGTACGGGACAGGGGGCGAGAGCTTTCTTT. It encodes CASSTGQGARAFF. The entire variable domain, with the rest obtained from reference TRBV19 and TRBJ1-1, is as follows: DGGITQSPKYLFRKEGQNVTLSCEQNLNHDAMYWYRQDPGQGLRLIYYSQIVNDFQKGDIAEGYSVSREKKESFPLTVTSAQKNPTAFYLCASSTGQGARAFFGQGTRLTVV.

CDR3 DNA: TGTGCCAGCAGTGAATTCCTCCGGGCCGCCAATCAGCCCCAGCATTTT. Amino acid sequence: CASSEFLRAANQPQHF. The chain couples TRBV6-1 to TRBJ1-5; D gene unclear. The V end lost 2 bases, the J end lost 3 bases, and 14 bases lay between the germline ends. Germline V lookup: CDR1 MNHNS, CDR2 SASEGT. The CDR3 has 16 amino acids.

The chain's CDR3 is CAISESLFNSNQPQHF. CDR3 DNA sequence: TGTGCCATCAGTGAGTCTCTATTTAATAGCAATCAGCCCCAGCATTTT. This chain connects TRBV10-3 to TRBJ1-5; D uncertain. CDR3 length: 16 amino acids. Deletions cut 0 bases from V and 0 bases from J, with 9 bases between. Germline lookup yields CDR1 ENHRY and CDR2 SYGVKD.

The V and J genes are TRBV7-3 and TRBJ2-1; 8 nucleotides match TRBD2. The CDR3 is made up of 16 amino acids. Trimming removed 0 bases from V and 2 bases from J; junction bases left unmatched: 3. CDR1 is SGHTA and CDR2 is FQGTGA in the germline V gene. The CDR3 DNA reads TGTGCCAGCAGCTTAACAGCGGGGGCCCCCTACAATGAGCAGTTCTTC. This gives the protein CASSLTAGAPYNEQFF.

CDR3 in DNA: TGTGCCAGCAGTTTAATGGAGCGGGGGAGCACCGGGGAGCTGTTTTTT. Translation gives CASSLMERGSTGELFF. The V call is TRBV28, the J call TRBJ2-2; 8 bases line up with TRBD2. Per the germline V gene, CDR1 is MDHEN and CDR2 is SYDVKM. V lost 2 bases, J lost 4 bases, and 6 bases stayed unmatched. CDR3 length equals 16 residues.

In nucleotides, the CDR3 is TGTGCCAGCAGTTTAGGGGGGACAGGGGGCAGTCAGCCCCAGCATTTT. Translated, it gives CASSLGGTGGSQPQHF. The V and J genes are TRBV27 and TRBJ1-5; 12 nucleotides align to TRBD1. Losses at the gene ends were 2 bases for V and 6 bases for J; bases not matched to a gene: 5. This CDR3 spans 16 amino acids. CDR1 is MNHEY and CDR2 is SMNVEV in the germline V gene (reference sequence).

This chain uses TRBV4-1 with TRBJ2-7; 9 bases are shared with TRBD1. Germline V gene lookup returns CDR1 MGHRA and CDR2 YSYEKL. The V segment lost 4 bases and the J segment 3 bases; nucleotides outside the gene matches: 4. The CDR3 is 14 amino acids. Here the CDR3 reads CASSLDRGNYEQYF. The CDR3 DNA reads TGCGCCAGCAGCCTAGACAGGGGGAACTACGAGCAGTACTTC.

In its sample, this clone was seen a few times. CDR3 residues: CASSHSGTGVTGELFF. CDR3 DNA: TGTGCCAGCAGTCACAGTGGGACAGGGGTTACCGGGGAGCTGTTTTTT. The chain is built from TRBV7-9 and TRBJ2-2, with TRBD1 matching 10 bases. This CDR3 spans 16 amino acids. After removal of 6 bases from V and 5 bases from J, the junction contained 9 bases not matched to a gene. The germline CDR1 and CDR2 sequences are SEHNR and FQNEAQ (reference sequence).

The chain couples TRBV5-1 to TRBJ2-1; D might be TRBD2 (6 bases). The CDR3 runs to 14 residues. Germline V gene data show CDR1 as SGHRS and CDR2 as YFSETQ. The V and J ends lost 8 bases and 0 bases respectively, with 12 bases between them. CDR3 nucleotides: TGCGCCAGTCGCGGGGTTCTCTCCTACAATGAGCAGTTCTTC. Translating gives CASRGVLSYNEQFF. Based on the CDR3 plus reference TRBV5-1 and TRBJ2-1, the full variable domain is KAGVTQTPRYLIKTRGQQVTLSCSPISGHRSVSWYQQTPGQGLQFLFEYFSETQRNKGNFPGRFSGRQFSNSRSEMNVSTLELGDSALYLCASRGVLSYNEQFFGPGTRLTVL.